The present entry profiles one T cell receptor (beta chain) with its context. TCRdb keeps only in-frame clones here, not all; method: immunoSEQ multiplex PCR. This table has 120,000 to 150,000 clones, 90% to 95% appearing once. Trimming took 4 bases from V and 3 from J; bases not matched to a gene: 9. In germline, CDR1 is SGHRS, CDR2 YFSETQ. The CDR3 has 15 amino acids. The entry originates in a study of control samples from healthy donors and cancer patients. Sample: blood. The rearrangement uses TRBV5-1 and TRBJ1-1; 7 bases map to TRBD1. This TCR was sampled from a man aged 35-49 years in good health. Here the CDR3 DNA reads TGCGCCAGCAGCCGGTCGGGACAGTCCTACACTGAAGCTTTCTTT. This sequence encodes CASSRSGQSYTEAFF.